The 15 T cell receptor beta chains below come from one sample, sequenced in a study of blood T cell repertoires in COVID-19. Some clones are missing from TCRdb's copy, which holds only in-frame ones; the method was immunoSEQ multiplex PCR. The sample has around 110,000 clones; about 87% are singletons. Sequenced: peripheral blood. These receptors all stem from a man aged 50 to 60 with active or convalescent COVID-19.

This chain joins TRBV6-2 or TRBV6-3 and TRBJ2-3; 9 positions match TRBD2. This CDR3 contains 17 residues. Trimming at V came to 2 bases and at J to 6 bases, leaving 12 bases not matched to a gene. The germline V gene encodes CDR1 MNHEY and CDR2 SVGEGT. CDR3 DNA: TGTGCCAGCAGTTACCCGACTAGCGGCCCACCCGGGGATACGCAGTATTTT. Its protein product is CASSYPTSGPPGDTQYF.

This chain connects TRBV19 to TRBJ2-3, with TRBD2 matching 8 bases. Trimming took 3 bases from V and 2 from J; bases not matched to a gene: 7. The CDR3 runs 16 residues. Per germline, CDR1 LNHDA and CDR2 SQIVND (reference sequence). The CDR3 here is CASSIQRAGDTDTQYF. The DNA for the CDR3 is TGTGCCAGTAGTATCCAGAGAGCGGGAGACACAGATACGCAGTATTTT.

The chain recombines TRBV2 with TRBJ2-3, with unresolved D. Germline V gene data show CDR1 as SNHLY and CDR2 as FYNNEI. The CDR3 extends over 14 amino acids. Trimming removed 3 bases at V and 0 bases at J, with 7 bases between. The CDR3 DNA reads as TGTGCCAGCAGTGAGAGGTCTAGCACAGATACGCAGTATTTT. It codes for CASSERSSTDTQYF.

The gene calls are TRBV15 and TRBJ1-2; D is ambiguous. Trimming shortened V by 1 base and J by 0 bases, and 9 bases separated the two germline ends. Per the germline V gene, CDR1 is LNHNV and CDR2 is YYDKDF (reference sequence). This CDR3 spans 15 amino acids. In DNA form, the CDR3 reads TGTGCCACCAGCAGAGTAAAAACAGCTAACTATGGCTACACCTTC. Encoded protein: CATSRVKTANYGYTF.

V and J are TRBV2 and TRBJ2-6, with D possibly TRBD2 on 5 matching bases. The ends were cut back, 3 bases at V and 0 bases at J, with 24 bases in the middle. Germline CDR1 is SNHLY and CDR2 is FYNNEI. The CDR3 contains 21 residues. The CDR3: CASSERGRTPNTLSGANVLTF. In DNA form, the CDR3 reads TGTGCCAGCAGTGAGAGAGGGCGTACCCCGAACACACTCTCTGGGGCCAACGTCCTGACTTTC.

V gene TRBV18 combines with J gene TRBJ2-3; D may be TRBD2 (6 bases). CDR3 length: 17 residues. Trimming shortened V by 3 bases and J by 1 base, and 17 bases separated the two germline ends. Germline CDR1 and CDR2: KGHSH and LQKENI. Here the CDR3 DNA reads TGTGCCAGCTCACCTTCTAACCGGGCTAGCGGCACAGATACGCAGTATTTT. Protein: CASSPSNRASGTDTQYF.

In nucleotides, the CDR3 is TGTGCCAGCTCCCTCCAGGACAGGGGGCCCCACGAGCAGTACTTC. Amino acid sequence: CASSLQDRGPHEQYF. The rearrangement uses TRBV5-5 and TRBJ2-7, with TRBD1 matching 11 bases. Germline trimming cut 7 bases from V and 5 bases from J; bases unmatched to any gene: 11. The CDR3 sequence is 15 residues long. Germline-derived CDR1 and CDR2 are SGHKS and YYEKEE (reference sequence).

The chain combines TRBV10-3 with TRBJ2-4; 10 nucleotides align to TRBD1. The CDR3 sequence is 16 residues long. CDR1 is ENHRY, CDR2 SYGVKD, per germline. The J segment lost 5 bases and the V segment lost 3 bases, leaving 7 bases of the junction unmatched. As DNA, the CDR3 is TGTGCCATCAGTGACCTCGCGGGGACAGGGGAAAACATTCAGTACTTC. It codes for CAISDLAGTGENIQYF.

V and J are TRBV28 and TRBJ1-5; D is uncertain. Trimming removed 5 bases from V and 4 bases from J, with 12 bases in between. CDR3 length equals 14 residues. Germline CDR1 and CDR2: MDHEN and SYDVKM. Here the CDR3 DNA reads TGTGCCAGCAGTCCCGAGACGGGGAATCAGCCCCAGCATTTT. Protein sequence: CASSPETGNQPQHF.

There are a few counts of this clone. The genes are TRBV6-1 and TRBJ2-5; TRBD2 is a possible D gene (5 bases). V lost 0 bases to trimming and J lost 7 bases, with 12 bases between them. CDR3 length: 14 amino acids. The germline V gene encodes CDR1 MNHNS and CDR2 SASEGT. In DNA form, the CDR3 reads TGTGCCAGCAGTGAAGCTGGGCGGGCTGGGACCCAGTACTTC. It is translated as CASSEAGRAGTQYF.

The chain carries TRBV27 and TRBJ1-1; no definite D call. This CDR3 has 14 amino acids. Germline lookup yields CDR1 MNHEY and CDR2 SMNVEV (reference sequence). V shed 3 bases and J shed 3 bases, with 11 bases lying between them. The CDR3 loop reads CASSFGRFYTEAFF. Here the CDR3 DNA reads TGTGCCAGCAGTTTTGGTCGGTTTTACACTGAAGCTTTCTTT.

This chain links TRBV5-4 with TRBJ2-2, with 7 positions matching TRBD2. This CDR3 has 17 amino acids. CDR1 is SGHNT and CDR2 is YYREEE in the germline V gene (reference sequence). The J segment lost 5 bases and the V segment lost 3 bases, leaving 13 bases of the junction unmatched. The CDR3 loop is CASSSRRDGRRTGELFF. The DNA of the CDR3 is TGTGCCAGCAGCTCACGCAGGGACGGGAGGAGGACCGGGGAGCTGTTTTTT.

The chain carries TRBV5-3 and TRBJ2-7, with 9 bases aligning to TRBD2. TRBV5-3 is placed among ORFs of uncertain function. V trimming: 0 bases; J trimming: 5 bases; junction bases outside the gene matches: 15. This CDR3 comprises 18 residues. CDR3 in amino acids: CARSLDASGDRQFDEQYF. CDR3 in DNA: TGTGCCAGAAGCTTGGACGCTAGCGGGGATCGGCAATTCGACGAGCAGTACTTC.

V and J are TRBV7-8 and TRBJ2-1; TRBD2 agrees at 7 bases. Per germline, CDR1 SGHVS and CDR2 FQNEAQ. The CDR3 totals 17 residues. The ends lost 5 bases at V and 10 bases at J; junction bases unmatched: 20. The CDR3 reads CASSPAPGGSGPGEQFF. As DNA, the CDR3 is TGTGCCAGCAGCCCGGCTCCGGGCGGGAGTGGACCCGGGGAGCAGTTCTTC.

V usage is TRBV3-1 (or the pseudogene TRBV3-2) and J usage is TRBJ2-1; D gene uncertain. V shed 0 bases and J shed 7 bases, with 7 bases lying between them. The CDR3 sequence is 13 residues long. Germline assignment: CDR1 LGHDT and CDR2 YNNKEL (reference sequence). The CDR3: CASSQDSRNEQFF. CDR3 bases: TGTGCCAGCAGCCAAGATAGCCGAAATGAGCAGTTCTTC.